Each of the 7 T cell receptor beta chains below was sequenced from the same sample in a study of human T cells and chemical hapten exposure (dated by TCRdb to the early 2020s). Library prep was done by RACE. The sequencer was a NextSeq 500. The raw public data were reprocessed by TCRdb itself: fastp quality trimming at Q25, MiXCR clonotype calling, in-frame beta chains only. Every distinct CDR3 protein forms one entry, paired with its most common genes and DNA. This sample holds about 110,000 distinct CDR3 sequences; 9.2% were observed only once. More than 3% of the sample comes from the top ten. The time point label corresponds to: patch test 2, 6 weeks after DPC sensitization. Explained via the paper, the treatment or condition label denotes: therapeutic diphenylcyclopropenone sensitization with weekly scalp DPC. The sample in question was whole blood, obtained in connection with sensitization to the hapten diphenylcyclopropenone (DPC). Receptors were obtained from a woman in her forties with alopecia areata. Some clones in this sample may be carry-over from other donors' samples.

In this sample, this clonotype turned up many times. This chain joins TRBV7-9 and TRBJ1-1; D gene ambiguous. V gave up 5 bases and J gave up 4 bases, with 11 bases separating them. The CDR3 consists of 13 residues. Germline V gives CDR1 SEHNR, CDR2 FQNEAQ (reference sequence). The CDR3 coding sequence is TGTGCCAGCAGCCAGGCCTGGGCCACTGAAGCTTTCTTT. The encoded protein is CASSQAWATEAFF.

This chain joins TRBV7-2 and TRBJ1-5; D uncertain. CDR1 and CDR2 (germline): SGHTA, FQGNSA. The CDR3 runs to 15 residues. With 6 bases removed from V and 4 bases from J, the gap between germline ends came to 16 bases. The chain's CDR3 is CASSYDGVHNQPQHF. The CDR3 DNA reads as TGTGCCAGCAGTTACGACGGTGTTCATAATCAGCCCCAGCATTTT.

There are a few counts of this clonotype. The chain links TRBV10-3 to TRBJ1-1; D remains ambiguous. In germline, CDR1 is ENHRY, CDR2 SYGVKD. The CDR3 totals 14 residues. Trimming shortened V by 1 base and J by 2 bases, and 8 bases separated the two germline ends. DNA of the CDR3: TGTGCCATCAGTGAGTGGACCGGAAACACTGAAGCTTTCTTT. Amino acids: CAISEWTGNTEAFF.

This clonotype was found a few times. The chain links TRBV7-2 to TRBJ2-1; 8 nucleotides agree with TRBD2. The CDR3 has 16 amino acids. CDR1 and CDR2 (germline): SGHTA, FQGNSA. With 1 base clipped from V and 2 bases from J, the junction kept 4 bases outside the gene matches. CDR3 DNA: TGTGCCAGCAGCTTAGAGGAGCGGGGGCCCTACAATGAGCAGTTCTTC. Translated: CASSLEERGPYNEQFF.

This clonotype has ten or more counts. The chain combines TRBV28 with TRBJ2-7; 9 nucleotides match TRBD1. CDR3 length equals 16 residues. The trim removed 9 bases at V and 2 bases at J, leaving 14 bases unmatched. Germline V gene data show CDR1 as MDHEN and CDR2 as SYDVKM. The CDR3 loop reads CASRAGQGGYTYEQYF. Here the CDR3 DNA reads TGTGCCAGTCGAGCGGGACAGGGTGGGTACACCTACGAGCAGTACTTC.

This clonotype was picked up many times. The chain links TRBV6-5 to TRBJ1-2, with TRBD1 as a possible D gene (5 bases). This CDR3 is built from 14 residues. Germline V lookup: CDR1 MNHEY, CDR2 SVGAGI. The V gene lost 3 bases and the J gene lost 4 bases, with 12 bases spanning the gap. CDR3 in amino acids: CASSYTRGAYGYTF. CDR3 sequence (DNA): TGTGCCAGCAGTTATACCCGCGGGGCCTATGGCTACACCTTC.

The chain employs TRBV7-9 and TRBJ2-7; perhaps TRBD2 as D (6 bases). CDR1 and CDR2 from the germline V gene are SEHNR and FQNEAQ (reference sequence). This CDR3 contains 11 residues. V lost 1 base to trimming and J lost 9 bases, with 7 bases between them. Here the CDR3 DNA reads TGTGCCAGCAGCTTAGGGAGGGGGCAGTACTTC. Encoded protein: CASSLGRGQYF.